This passage covers 8 T cell receptor beta chains from one sample sequenced in a study of blood T cell repertoires in COVID-19. Generated by immunoSEQ multiplex PCR, the TCRdb table keeps only in-frame clones and is missing some. The sample lists about 17,000 clones, approximately 86% seen once, with less than 20% in the top ten. The specimen was peripheral blood. These receptors were collected from a man aged 45-60 years with active COVID-19.

CDR3 nucleotides: TGTGCCAGCAGCCCAATATCGGGGGGGTATCAGCCCCAGCATTTT. This encodes CASSPISGGYQPQHF. The rearrangement uses TRBV28 and TRBJ1-5; D is perhaps TRBD1 (5 bases). From germline, CDR1 is MDHEN and CDR2 SYDVKM. Deletions cut 6 bases from V and 5 bases from J, with 17 bases between. This CDR3 has 15 residues.

As to this clone: An end of the junction differs from the germline gene, which may be a read error. V gene TRBV7-2 combines with J gene TRBJ2-1; 11 bases are shared with TRBD2. Germline V lookup: CDR1 SGHTA, CDR2 FQGNSA. This CDR3 comprises 16 residues. The CDR3 protein is CASILLAGEPYNEQFF. Written as DNA, the CDR3 is TGTGCCAGCATCTTACTAGCGGGAGAACCTTACAATGAGCAGTTCTTC.

The V call is TRBV24-1, the J call TRBJ2-3; 13 bases are a match to TRBD2. Germline loops: CDR1 KGHDR, CDR2 SFDVKD. The CDR3 consists of 17 residues. Germline trimming cut 4 bases from V and 2 bases from J; bases unmatched to any gene: 5. The CDR3 nucleotides are TGTGCCACCAGTGAAACCGGACTAGCGGGGGACACAGATACGCAGTATTTT. Protein: CATSETGLAGDTDTQYF.

As DNA, the CDR3 is TGCGCCAGCAGCTGGGAGAGCGGGAGGTCCTACACCGGGGAGCTGTTTTTT. Amino acids: CASSWESGRSYTGELFF. The V and J genes are TRBV5-1 and TRBJ2-2; 9 bases map to TRBD2. The J segment lost 3 bases and the V segment lost 3 bases, leaving 9 bases of the junction unmatched. The CDR3 covers 17 residues. Germline assignment: CDR1 SGHRS and CDR2 YFSETQ.

The chain carries TRBV28 and TRBJ2-1; the match to TRBD1 covers 9 bases. The CDR3 is 16 amino acids. The J segment lost 9 bases and the V segment lost 6 bases, leaving 15 bases of the junction unmatched. Germline CDR1 MDHEN, CDR2 SYDVKM. Here the CDR3 reads CASRNTGQGSGSEQFF. The CDR3 region has the DNA TGTGCCAGCAGAAACACCGGACAGGGGTCGGGGAGTGAGCAGTTCTTC.

The chain couples TRBV7-2 to TRBJ1-2; D gene uncertain. Germline loops: CDR1 SGHTA, CDR2 FQGNSA. The CDR3 covers 14 residues. With 1 base removed from V and 4 bases from J, the gap between germline ends came to 10 bases. CDR3 DNA sequence: TGTGCCAGCAGCTTAGGTCAGGCACTCTATGGCTACACCTTC. Protein sequence: CASSLGQALYGYTF.

The gene calls are TRBV18 and TRBJ2-7; 12 bases are a match to TRBD2. This CDR3 region has 16 residues. V lost 3 bases to trimming and J lost 4 bases; unmatched junction nucleotides: 7. Per germline, CDR1 KGHSH and CDR2 LQKENI. CDR3 loop: CASSPMPSGRAYEQYF. CDR3 coding DNA: TGTGCCAGCTCACCCATGCCTAGCGGGAGGGCGTACGAGCAGTACTTC.

The chain couples TRBV28 to TRBJ2-3; no firm D call. Germline CDR1 is MDHEN and CDR2 is SYDVKM. Trimming removed 5 bases at V and 0 bases at J, with 12 bases between. This CDR3 region has 15 residues. CDR3 region: CASSTISLSTDTQYF. The CDR3 coding sequence is TGTGCCAGCAGTACTATTTCACTTAGCACAGATACGCAGTATTTT.